This note documents a single T cell receptor (beta chain) sequence. This sample is drawn from a study of blood T cell repertoires in COVID-19. Sequencing used immunoSEQ multiplex PCR; TCRdb keeps in-frame clones, though not all of them. Of about 73,000 clones listed, over 70% are singletons. Sequenced: peripheral blood. This TCR was sampled from an elderly man with active or convalescent COVID-19.

CDR3 sequence (DNA): TGTGCCAGCAGTGACCTCAAACTTGATCAGCCCCAGCATTTT. Residues: CASSDLKLDQPQHF. This rearrangement joins TRBV6-1 to TRBJ1-5; D unresolved. The V end lost 3 bases, the J end lost 5 bases, and 11 bases lay between the germline ends. The CDR3 consists of 14 residues. The V gene's germline CDR1 is MNHNS and CDR2 SASEGT.